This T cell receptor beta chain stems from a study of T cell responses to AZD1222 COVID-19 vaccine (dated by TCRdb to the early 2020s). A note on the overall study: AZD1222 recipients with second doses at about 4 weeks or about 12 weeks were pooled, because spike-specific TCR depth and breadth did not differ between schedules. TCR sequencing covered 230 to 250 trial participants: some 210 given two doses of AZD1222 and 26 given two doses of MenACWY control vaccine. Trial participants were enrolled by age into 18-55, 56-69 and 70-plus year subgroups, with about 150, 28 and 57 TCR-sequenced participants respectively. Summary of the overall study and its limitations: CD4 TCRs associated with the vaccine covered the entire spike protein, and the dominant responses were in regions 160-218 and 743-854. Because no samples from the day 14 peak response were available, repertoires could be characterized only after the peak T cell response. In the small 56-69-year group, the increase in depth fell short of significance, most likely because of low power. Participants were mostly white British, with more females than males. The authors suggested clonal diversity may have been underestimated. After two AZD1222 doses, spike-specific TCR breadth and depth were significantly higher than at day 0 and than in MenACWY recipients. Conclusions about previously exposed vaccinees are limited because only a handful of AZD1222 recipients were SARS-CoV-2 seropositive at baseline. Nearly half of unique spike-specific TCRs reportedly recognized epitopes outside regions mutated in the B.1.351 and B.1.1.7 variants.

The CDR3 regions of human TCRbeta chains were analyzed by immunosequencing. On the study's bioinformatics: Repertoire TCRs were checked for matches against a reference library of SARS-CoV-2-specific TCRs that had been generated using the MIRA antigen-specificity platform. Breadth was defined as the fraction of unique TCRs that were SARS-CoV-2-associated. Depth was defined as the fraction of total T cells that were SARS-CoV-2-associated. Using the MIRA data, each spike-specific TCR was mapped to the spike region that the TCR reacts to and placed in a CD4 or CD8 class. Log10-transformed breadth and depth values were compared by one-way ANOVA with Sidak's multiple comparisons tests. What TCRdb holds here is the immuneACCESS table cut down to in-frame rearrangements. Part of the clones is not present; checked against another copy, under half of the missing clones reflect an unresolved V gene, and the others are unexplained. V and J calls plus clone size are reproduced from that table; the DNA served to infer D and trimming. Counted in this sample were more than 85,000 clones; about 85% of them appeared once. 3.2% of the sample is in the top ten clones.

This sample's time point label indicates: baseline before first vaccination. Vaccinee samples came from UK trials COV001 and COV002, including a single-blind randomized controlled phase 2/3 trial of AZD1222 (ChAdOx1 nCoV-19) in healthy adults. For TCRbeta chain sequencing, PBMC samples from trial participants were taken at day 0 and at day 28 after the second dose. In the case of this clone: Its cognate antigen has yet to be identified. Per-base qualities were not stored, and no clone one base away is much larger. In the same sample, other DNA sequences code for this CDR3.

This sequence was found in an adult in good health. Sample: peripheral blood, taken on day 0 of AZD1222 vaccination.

CDR3 region: CASSLPGGPTYEQYF. The DNA sequence is given as TGTGCCAGCAGTTTACCCGGGGGACCCACCTACGAGCAGTACTTC. Recombination joined TRBV28 with TRBJ2-7; the D segment could be TRBD2, given 6 matching bases. Measured from the cysteine to the phenylalanine, the CDR3 is 15 residues long. Of the read, only the CDR3 DNA is kept; its 45 bases are in frame from base 1. CDR1 and CDR2 were assigned from the germline V gene as MDHEN and SYDVKM. Trimming takes 2 bases from V and 2 bases from J, and the germline ends sit 13 bases apart.